The 7 T cell receptor beta chains reported below all come from one sample, sequenced in a study of blood T cell repertoires in COVID-19. Profiling relied on immunoSEQ multiplex PCR, and the TCRdb table lists in-frame clones only, not all of them. The table shows 130,000 to 150,000 clones, with 84% occurring only once. Sequences were obtained from peripheral blood. The receptors come from a human donor in a cohort sampled during active COVID-19.

The rearrangement links TRBV7-3 to TRBJ2-2; tentative D call: TRBD2 (5 bases). The V and J ends lost 6 bases and 7 bases respectively, with 21 bases between them. The CDR3 covers 16 residues. Germline loops: CDR1 SGHTA, CDR2 FQGTGA. CDR3 sequence (DNA): TGTGCCAGCAGTCTCTCGAGCAGGACTGAGGGCGGGGAGCTGTTTTTT. As protein: CASSLSSRTEGGELFF.

The chain couples TRBV25-1 to TRBJ1-4; 8 bases are a match to TRBD1. V was clipped by 7 bases and J by 8 bases; unmatched bases: 6. The germline gives CDR1 MGHDK, CDR2 SYGVNS. The CDR3 consists of 13 residues. The CDR3 loop is CASKDRVNEKLFF. The CDR3 DNA sequence: TGTGCCAGCAAGGACAGGGTAAACGAAAAACTGTTTTTT.

The genes are TRBV4-3 and TRBJ1-2, with a tentative D call TRBD1 (5 bases). CDR1 and CDR2 from the germline V gene are LGHNA and YSLEER. This CDR3 is 14 amino acids long. The V end lost 3 bases, the J end lost 3 bases, and 11 bases lay between the germline ends. As DNA, the CDR3 is TGCGCCAGCAGCCAGTCAGGGTTGGACTATGGCTACACCTTC. Translating gives CASSQSGLDYGYTF.

The CDR3 DNA reads TGCAGTGCTAGTAAGTTCGGTTACAATGAGCAGTTCTTC. Translation: CSASKFGYNEQFF. The genes are TRBV20-1 and TRBJ2-1; D not resolved. With 3 bases removed from V and 4 bases from J, the gap between germline ends came to 10 bases. Germline V lookup: CDR1 DFQATT, CDR2 SNEGSKA (reference sequence). This CDR3 has 13 amino acids.

This rearrangement joins TRBV24-1 to TRBJ2-3; TRBD2 aligns across 13 bases. The CDR3 is made up of 19 amino acids. Trimming removed 5 bases from V and 4 bases from J; junction bases left unmatched: 14. Germline values: CDR1 KGHDR, CDR2 SFDVKD. The chain's CDR3 is CATSGRGRTSGGLADTQYF. The CDR3 DNA reads as TGTGCCACCAGTGGGCGCGGCCGGACTAGCGGGGGTCTCGCAGATACGCAGTATTTT.

V gene TRBV2 combines with J gene TRBJ2-6; the D is unclear. Trimming took 7 bases from V and 2 from J, leaving 6 bases between them. Germline CDR1 is SNHLY and CDR2 is FYNNEI. CDR3 size: 13 residues. CDR3 loop: CASKETGANVLTF. For the CDR3, the DNA is TGTGCCAGCAAGGAGACTGGGGCCAACGTCCTGACTTTC.

V gene TRBV21-1 combines with J gene TRBJ1-5; the D call TRBD1 from the table was never checked on the DNA. TRBV21-1 is a recognized pseudogene. This CDR3 spans 15 amino acids. CDR3 nucleotides: TGTGCCAGCACGTGCCAGGGGGCGCGAGGTCAGCCCCAGCATTTT. Amino acid sequence: CASTCQGARGQPQHF.